This TCR beta chain was sequenced in a study of blood T cell repertoires in COVID-19. Background on the study: Both acute and convalescent COVID-19 samples were obtained from the United States, Italy and Spain.

Original analysis: How many nucleated cells were present was estimated from reference gene primer amplification. Profiling relied on immunoSEQ multiplex PCR, and the TCRdb table lists in-frame clones only, not all of them. V and J calls plus clone size are reproduced from that table; the DNA served to infer D and trimming. The table has tens of thousands of clones, around 81% seen once. Trimming stripped 8 bases from V and 6 bases from J, with 22 bases between. Germline CDR1 MNHEY, CDR2 SVGAGI. This CDR3 region has 15 residues. The chain has TRBV6-5 and TRBJ1-2; tentative D call: TRBD1 (5 bases). Sequencing was performed on peripheral blood. The TCR sequence derives from a human donor in a cohort sampled during active COVID-19. The CDR3: CASPPPGTPRDGYTF. CDR3 coding DNA: TGTGCCAGCCCTCCTCCCGGGACTCCGAGGGATGGCTACACCTTC.